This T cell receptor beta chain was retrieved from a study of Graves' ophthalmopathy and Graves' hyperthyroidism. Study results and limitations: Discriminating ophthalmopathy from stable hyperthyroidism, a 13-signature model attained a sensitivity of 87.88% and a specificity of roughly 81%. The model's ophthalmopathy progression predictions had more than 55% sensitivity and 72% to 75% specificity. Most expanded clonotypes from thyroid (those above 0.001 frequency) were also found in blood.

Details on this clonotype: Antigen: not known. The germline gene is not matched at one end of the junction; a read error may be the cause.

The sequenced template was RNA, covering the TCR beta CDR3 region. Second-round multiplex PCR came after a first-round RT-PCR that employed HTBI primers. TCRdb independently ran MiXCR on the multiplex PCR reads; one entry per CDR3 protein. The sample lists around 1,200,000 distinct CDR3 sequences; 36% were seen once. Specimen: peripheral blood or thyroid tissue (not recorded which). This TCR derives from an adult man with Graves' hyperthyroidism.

The DNA of the CDR3 is TGTGACAGCAATCAGCCCCAGCATTTT. The encoded protein is CDSNQPQHF. The rearrangement uses TRBV7-8 and TRBJ1-5; the D is unclear. In germline, CDR1 is SGHVS, CDR2 FQNEAQ. The CDR3 length is 9 residues.